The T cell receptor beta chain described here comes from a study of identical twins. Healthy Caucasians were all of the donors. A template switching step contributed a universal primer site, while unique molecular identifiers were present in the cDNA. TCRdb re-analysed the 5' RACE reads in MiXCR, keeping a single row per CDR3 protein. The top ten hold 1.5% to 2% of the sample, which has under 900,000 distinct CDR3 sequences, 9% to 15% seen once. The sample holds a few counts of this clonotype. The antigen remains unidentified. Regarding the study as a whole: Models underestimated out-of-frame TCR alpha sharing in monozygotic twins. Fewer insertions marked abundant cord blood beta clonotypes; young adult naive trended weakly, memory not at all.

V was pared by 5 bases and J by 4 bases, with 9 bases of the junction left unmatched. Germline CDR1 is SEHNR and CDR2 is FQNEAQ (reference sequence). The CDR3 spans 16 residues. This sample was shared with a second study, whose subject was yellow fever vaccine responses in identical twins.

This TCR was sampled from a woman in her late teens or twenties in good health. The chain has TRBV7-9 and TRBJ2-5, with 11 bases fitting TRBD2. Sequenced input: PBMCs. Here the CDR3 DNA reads TGTGCCAGCAGCGCACTTAGCGGGGGGGCCGGAGAGACCCAGTACTTC. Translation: CASSALSGGAGETQYF.